This is a list of T cell receptor beta chains from one sample in a study of blood T cell repertoires in COVID-19. Some clones are missing from TCRdb's copy, which holds only in-frame ones; the method was immunoSEQ multiplex PCR. This sample carries tens of thousands of clones, roughly 80% of them seen once, and the ten largest clones take approximately 64%. Specimen: peripheral blood. The receptor source for this set is a woman of 80 years or more with acute or convalescent COVID-19. The CDR3 runs from the conserved cysteine through the conserved F or W. D genes are given only for firm matches. Size tells how often a clone was seen (once, few, many) or the class of an expanded clone, and some rows leave it out.

clone_size: once
d_call: NA
j_call: TRBJ1-1
v_call: TRBV5-5
cdr3_aa: CASSNQMNTEAFF
cdr3_nt: TGTGCCAGCAGCAATCAGATGAACACTGAAGCTTTCTTT

clone_size: NA
d_call: TRBD1
j_call: TRBJ1-2
v_call: TRBV5-1
cdr3_aa: CASSLDPGQNGYTF
cdr3_nt: TGCGCCAGCAGCTTGGACCCGGGACAGAATGGCTACACCTTC

clone_size: NA
d_call: TRBD1
j_call: TRBJ2-2
v_call: TRBV19
cdr3_aa: CASRDRATGELFF
cdr3_nt: TGTGCCAGCCGGGACAGGGCGACCGGGGAGCTGTTTTTT

clone_size: once
d_call: TRBD1
j_call: TRBJ1-2
v_call: TRBV5-1
cdr3_aa: CASSFTGQGVNGYTF
cdr3_nt: TGCGCCAGCAGCTTTACGGGACAGGGGGTCAATGGCTACACCTTC

clone_size: few
d_call: TRBD2
j_call: TRBJ2-2
v_call: TRBV7-3
cdr3_aa: CASSLTLAGTGELFF
cdr3_nt: TGTGCCAGCAGCTTAACACTAGCGGGCACCGGGGAGCTGTTTTTT

clone_size: NA
d_call: TRBD2
j_call: TRBJ2-1
v_call: TRBV10-3
cdr3_aa: CAIRPSGTSGRGGEQFF
cdr3_nt: TGTGCCATCAGGCCCTCCGGGACTAGCGGGAGGGGGGGTGAGCAGTTCTTC

clone_size: few
d_call: NA
j_call: TRBJ1-5
v_call: TRBV7-2
cdr3_aa: CASSLRRGNQPQHF
cdr3_nt: TGTGCCAGCAGCTTACGTAGGGGGAATCAGCCCCAGCATTTT

clone_size: NA
d_call: NA
j_call: TRBJ2-3
v_call: TRBV7-3
cdr3_aa: CASSLGGAPDTQYF
cdr3_nt: TGTGCCAGCAGCTTAGGGGGGGCCCCAGATACGCAGTATTTT

clone_size: once
d_call: NA
j_call: TRBJ1-3
v_call: TRBV2
cdr3_aa: CASSLETADSGNTIYF
cdr3_nt: TGTGCCAGCAGCTTGGAGACTGCAGACTCTGGAAACACCATATATTTT

clone_size: NA
d_call: TRBD1
j_call: TRBJ1-3
v_call: TRBV15
cdr3_aa: CATSRSSGTGAARGNTIYF
cdr3_nt: TGTGCCACCAGCAGATCCTCCGGGACAGGGGCCGCTCGGGGAAACACCATATATTTT

clone_size: NA
d_call: TRBD1
j_call: TRBJ2-5
v_call: TRBV18
cdr3_aa: CASSGGQGQETQYF
cdr3_nt: TGTGCCAGCTCAGGGGGACAGGGCCAAGAGACCCAGTACTTC

clone_size: few
d_call: TRBD2
j_call: TRBJ2-7
v_call: TRBV5-4
cdr3_aa: CASSRYPGLAGAGEQYF
cdr3_nt: TGTGCCAGCAGCAGGTACCCGGGACTAGCGGGAGCGGGGGAGCAGTACTTC

clone_size: NA
d_call: NA
j_call: TRBJ2-1
v_call: TRBV5-1
cdr3_aa: CASSLEREDEQFF
cdr3_nt: TGCGCCAGCAGCTTGGAGAGGGAGGATGAGCAGTTCTTC

clone_size: NA
d_call: NA
j_call: TRBJ2-7
v_call: TRBV11-3
cdr3_aa: CASSLILAGAEQYF
cdr3_nt: TGTGCCAGCAGCTTGATCCTCGCGGGGGCAGAGCAGTACTTC

clone_size: NA
d_call: NA
j_call: TRBJ1-5
v_call: TRBV19
cdr3_aa: CASSPEVRQPQHF
cdr3_nt: TGTGCCAGTAGTCCGGAGGTTAGGCAGCCCCAGCATTTT

clone_size: few
d_call: TRBD1
j_call: TRBJ1-3
v_call: TRBV13
cdr3_aa: CASSFKGAITSPGNTIYF
cdr3_nt: TGTGCCAGCAGCTTTAAGGGGGCAATAACGAGTCCTGGAAACACCATATATTTT

clone_size: NA
d_call: NA
j_call: TRBJ2-5
v_call: TRBV24-1
cdr3_aa: CATSDSRRETQYF
cdr3_nt: TGTGCCACCAGTGATTCCAGGAGGGAGACCCAGTACTTC

clone_size: few
d_call: TRBD2
j_call: TRBJ2-1
v_call: TRBV3-1/TRBV3-2
cdr3_aa: CASSLGLAQFF
cdr3_nt: TGTGCCAGCAGCCTAGGACTAGCGCAGTTCTTC

clone_size: NA
d_call: TRBD1
j_call: TRBJ1-1
v_call: TRBV11-1
cdr3_aa: CASSIDRGRDTEAFF
cdr3_nt: TGTGCCAGCAGCATCGACAGGGGGCGAGACACTGAAGCTTTCTTT

clone_size: NA
d_call: NA
j_call: TRBJ2-7
v_call: TRBV5-4
cdr3_aa: CASSSLGVQGSYEQYF
cdr3_nt: TGTGCCAGCAGCTCCTTAGGGGTCCAAGGCTCCTACGAGCAGTACTTC

clone_size: few
d_call: TRBD2
j_call: TRBJ2-7
v_call: TRBV7-2
cdr3_aa: CASSQASGNYEQYF
cdr3_nt: TGTGCCAGCAGCCAAGCTAGCGGGAACTACGAGCAGTACTTC

clone_size: NA
d_call: NA
j_call: TRBJ2-5
v_call: TRBV12-2
cdr3_aa: CASRSGWETQYF
cdr3_nt: TGTGCAAGTCGCTCCGGGTGGGAGACCCAGTACTTC

clone_size: once
d_call: TRBD1
j_call: TRBJ1-2
v_call: TRBV27
cdr3_aa: CASSPLGRGAYGYTF
cdr3_nt: TGTGCCAGCAGTCCCCTCGGCAGGGGGGCTTATGGCTACACCTTC

clone_size: few
d_call: NA
j_call: TRBJ1-6
v_call: TRBV19
cdr3_aa: CASSIGGSFYNSPLHF
cdr3_nt: TGTGCCAGTAGTATCGGAGGGTCCTTTTATAATTCACCCCTCCACTTT

clone_size: NA
d_call: NA
j_call: TRBJ1-1
v_call: TRBV21-1
cdr3_aa: CASSHRTGGDFRTEAFF
cdr3_nt: TGTGCCAGCAGCCACAGGACAGGGGGCGATTTTAGAACTGAAGCTTTCTTT

clone_size: NA
d_call: TRBD1
j_call: TRBJ1-2
v_call: TRBV29-1
cdr3_aa: CSVDQTGSGGYTF
cdr3_nt: TGCAGCGTTGACCAGACAGGGAGCGGTGGCTACACCTTC

clone_size: NA
d_call: NA
j_call: TRBJ2-3
v_call: TRBV24-1
cdr3_aa: CATSGGRGATDTQYF
cdr3_nt: TGTGCCACCAGTGGAGGGAGGGGGGCCACAGATACGCAGTATTTT

clone_size: NA
d_call: NA
j_call: TRBJ1-1
v_call: TRBV5-6
cdr3_aa: CASSPGTKNTEAFF
cdr3_nt: TGTGCCAGCAGCCCTGGGACAAAGAACACTGAAGCTTTCTTT

clone_size: NA
d_call: NA
j_call: TRBJ1-2
v_call: TRBV19
cdr3_aa: CASILGGGGYGYTF
cdr3_nt: TGTGCCAGTATCCTCGGGGGAGGCGGCTATGGCTACACCTTC

clone_size: NA
d_call: TRBD1
j_call: TRBJ2-3
v_call: TRBV5-1
cdr3_aa: CASSRAGTASTDTQYF
cdr3_nt: TGCGCCAGCAGCCGCGCCGGGACAGCAAGCACAGATACGCAGTATTTT

clone_size: NA
d_call: TRBD1
j_call: TRBJ2-7
v_call: TRBV27
cdr3_aa: CASSNQRPGQGKDEQYF
cdr3_nt: TGTGCCAGCAGTAATCAGCGGCCCGGACAGGGTAAGGACGAGCAGTACTTC

clone_size: few
d_call: NA
j_call: TRBJ1-1
v_call: TRBV12-3/TRBV12-4
cdr3_aa: CASSLREGVAFF
cdr3_nt: TGTGCCAGCAGTTTAAGGGAGGGGGTAGCTTTCTTT

clone_size: NA
d_call: NA
j_call: TRBJ1-2
v_call: TRBV19
cdr3_aa: CASSPGLGYGYTF
cdr3_nt: TGTGCCAGCAGCCCAGGGCTAGGGTATGGCTACACCTTC

clone_size: NA
d_call: NA
j_call: TRBJ1-1
v_call: TRBV7-2
cdr3_aa: CASSPLGRGEAFF
cdr3_nt: TGTGCCAGCAGCCCCCTGGGGAGAGGTGAAGCTTTCTTT

clone_size: NA
d_call: TRBD1
j_call: TRBJ2-7
v_call: TRBV6-5
cdr3_aa: CASKDRAGYEQYF
cdr3_nt: TGTGCCAGCAAGGACAGGGCTGGTTACGAGCAGTACTTC

clone_size: NA
d_call: TRBD1
j_call: TRBJ1-4
v_call: TRBV19
cdr3_aa: CASSAGQGAANEKLFF
cdr3_nt: TGTGCCAGTAGTGCCGGACAGGGGGCGGCTAATGAAAAACTGTTTTTT

clone_size: NA
d_call: TRBD1
j_call: TRBJ1-2
v_call: TRBV19
cdr3_aa: CASTARDRDYGYTF
cdr3_nt: TGTGCCAGTACCGCTCGGGACAGGGACTATGGCTACACCTTC

clone_size: NA
d_call: TRBD1
j_call: TRBJ2-3
v_call: TRBV19
cdr3_aa: CASSTGTAAARTQYF
cdr3_nt: TGTGCCAGTAGCACCGGGACAGCGGCTGCTCGTACGCAGTATTTT

clone_size: NA
d_call: NA
j_call: TRBJ1-2
v_call: TRBV21-1
cdr3_aa: CASSRDSWTYGYTF
cdr3_nt: TGTGCCAGCAGCCGGGACAGCTGGACCTATGGCTACACCTTC

clone_size: NA
d_call: TRBD1
j_call: TRBJ2-1
v_call: TRBV30
cdr3_aa: CAWSVDRQGEQFF
cdr3_nt: TGTGCCTGGAGTGTGGACAGGCAGGGCGAGCAGTTCTTC

clone_size: few
d_call: TRBD1
j_call: TRBJ1-2
v_call: TRBV15
cdr3_aa: CATSRDAAGGRGYTF
cdr3_nt: TGTGCCACCAGCAGAGATGCAGCAGGGGGAAGAGGCTACACCTTC

clone_size: NA
d_call: TRBD2
j_call: TRBJ2-2
v_call: TRBV5-8
cdr3_aa: CASHPMLAANTGELFF
cdr3_nt: TGTGCTTCCCATCCAATGCTAGCGGCCAACACCGGGGAGCTGTTTTTT

clone_size: NA
d_call: NA
j_call: TRBJ2-1
v_call: TRBV5-1
cdr3_aa: CASSHEVRASYNEQFF
cdr3_nt: TGCGCCAGCAGCCATGAGGTCAGGGCCTCCTACAATGAGCAGTTCTTC

clone_size: NA
d_call: NA
j_call: TRBJ2-7
v_call: TRBV2
cdr3_aa: CASKTTFSSYEQYF
cdr3_nt: TGTGCCAGCAAAACTACCTTTAGCTCCTACGAGCAGTACTTC

clone_size: NA
d_call: TRBD1
j_call: TRBJ2-2
v_call: TRBV5-1
cdr3_aa: CASSLDGQGNTGELFF
cdr3_nt: TGCGCCAGCAGCTTGGATGGACAGGGCAACACCGGGGAGCTGTTTTTT

clone_size: NA
d_call: NA
j_call: TRBJ1-2
v_call: TRBV7-9
cdr3_aa: CASSLDLGLGTNYGYTF
cdr3_nt: TGTGCCAGCAGCTTAGACTTGGGGCTCGGTACTAACTATGGCTACACCTTC

clone_size: NA
d_call: NA
j_call: TRBJ1-1
v_call: TRBV5-1
cdr3_aa: CASNPSGAKDTEAFF
cdr3_nt: TGCGCCAGCAATCCGAGCGGGGCGAAGGACACTGAAGCTTTCTTT

clone_size: NA
d_call: TRBD1
j_call: TRBJ2-7
v_call: TRBV7-8
cdr3_aa: CASSPGTGAYEQYF
cdr3_nt: TGTGCCAGCAGCCCCGGGACAGGGGCGTACGAGCAGTACTTC

clone_size: few
d_call: NA
j_call: TRBJ1-3
v_call: TRBV4-1
cdr3_aa: CASSRYESSGNTIYF
cdr3_nt: TGCGCCAGCAGCCGATATGAGAGCTCTGGAAACACCATATATTTT

clone_size: NA
d_call: NA
j_call: TRBJ2-1
v_call: TRBV7-8
cdr3_aa: CASSLRAGDYNEQFF
cdr3_nt: TGTGCCAGCAGCTTAAGGGCAGGGGACTACAATGAGCAGTTCTTC

clone_size: NA
d_call: TRBD1
j_call: TRBJ1-5
v_call: TRBV5-5
cdr3_aa: CASSSGQGIQPQHF
cdr3_nt: TGTGCCAGCAGCTCGGGACAGGGGATTCAGCCCCAGCATTTT

clone_size: NA
d_call: TRBD1
j_call: TRBJ2-5
v_call: TRBV5-4
cdr3_aa: CASSSRTGLETQYF
cdr3_nt: TGTGCCAGCAGCTCGAGGACAGGCCTAGAGACCCAGTACTTC

clone_size: NA
d_call: NA
j_call: TRBJ1-2
v_call: TRBV5-4
cdr3_aa: CASSLPTNYGYTF
cdr3_nt: TGTGCCAGCAGCTTGCCCACTAACTATGGCTACACCTTC